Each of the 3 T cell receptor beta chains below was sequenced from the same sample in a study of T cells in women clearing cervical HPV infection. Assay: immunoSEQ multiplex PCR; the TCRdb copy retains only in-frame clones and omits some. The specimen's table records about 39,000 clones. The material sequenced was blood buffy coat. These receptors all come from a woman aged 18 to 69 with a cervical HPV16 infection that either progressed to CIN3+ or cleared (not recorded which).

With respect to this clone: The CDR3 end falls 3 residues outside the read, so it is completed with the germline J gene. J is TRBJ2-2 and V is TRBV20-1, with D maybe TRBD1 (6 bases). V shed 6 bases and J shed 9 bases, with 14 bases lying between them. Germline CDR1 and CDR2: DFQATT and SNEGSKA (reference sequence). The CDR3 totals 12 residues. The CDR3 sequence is CSAPTGSWELFF. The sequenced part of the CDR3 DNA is TGCAGTGCGCCAACAGGGTCTTGGGAG.

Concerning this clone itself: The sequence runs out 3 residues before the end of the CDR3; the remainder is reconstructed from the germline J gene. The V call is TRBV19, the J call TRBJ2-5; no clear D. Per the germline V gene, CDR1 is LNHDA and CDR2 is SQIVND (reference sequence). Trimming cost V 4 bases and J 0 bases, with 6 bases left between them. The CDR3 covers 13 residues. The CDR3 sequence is CASSKAYQETQYF. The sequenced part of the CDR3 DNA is TGTGCCAGTAGTAAAGCGTACCAAGAGACC.

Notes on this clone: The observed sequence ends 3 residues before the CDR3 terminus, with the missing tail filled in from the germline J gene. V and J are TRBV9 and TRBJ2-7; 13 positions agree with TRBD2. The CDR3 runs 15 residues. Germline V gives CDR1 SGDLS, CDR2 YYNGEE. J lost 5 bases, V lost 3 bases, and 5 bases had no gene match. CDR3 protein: CASSAGGLAGDEQYF. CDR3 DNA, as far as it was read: TGTGCCAGCAGCGCTGGAGGACTAGCGGGAGACGAG.